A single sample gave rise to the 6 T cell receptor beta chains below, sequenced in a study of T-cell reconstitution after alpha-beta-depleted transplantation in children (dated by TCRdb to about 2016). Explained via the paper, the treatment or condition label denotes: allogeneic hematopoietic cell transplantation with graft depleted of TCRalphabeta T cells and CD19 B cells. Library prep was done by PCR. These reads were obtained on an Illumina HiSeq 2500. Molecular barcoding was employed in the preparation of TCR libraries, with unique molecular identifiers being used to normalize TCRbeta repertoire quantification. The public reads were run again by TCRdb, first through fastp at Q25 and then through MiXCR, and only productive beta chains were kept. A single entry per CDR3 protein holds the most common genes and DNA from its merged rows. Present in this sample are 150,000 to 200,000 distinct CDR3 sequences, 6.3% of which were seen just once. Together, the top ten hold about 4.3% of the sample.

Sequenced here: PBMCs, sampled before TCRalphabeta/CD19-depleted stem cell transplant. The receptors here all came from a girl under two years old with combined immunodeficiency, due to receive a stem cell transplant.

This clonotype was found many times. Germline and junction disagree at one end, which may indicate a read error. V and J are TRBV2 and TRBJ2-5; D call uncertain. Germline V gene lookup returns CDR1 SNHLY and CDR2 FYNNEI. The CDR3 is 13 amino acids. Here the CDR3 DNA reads TGTGCCAGCAGTGAATTCATACAAGGGACCCAGTACTTC. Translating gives CASSEFIQGTQYF.

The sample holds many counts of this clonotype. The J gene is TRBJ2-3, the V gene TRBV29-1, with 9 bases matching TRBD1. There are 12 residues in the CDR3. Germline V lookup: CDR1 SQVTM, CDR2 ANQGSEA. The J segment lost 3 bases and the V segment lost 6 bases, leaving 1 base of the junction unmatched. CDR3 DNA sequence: TGCAGCGTCGGGACAGGGACAGATACGCAGTATTTT. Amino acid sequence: CSVGTGTDTQYF.

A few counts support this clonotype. The CDR3 DNA reads as TGCAGTGCTCCAGCGGGGGGGCGGGATGAGCAGTTCTTC. Its protein product is CSAPAGGRDEQFF. This chain uses TRBV20-1 with TRBJ2-1; 10 bases are a match to TRBD2. The germline CDR1 and CDR2 sequences are DFQATT and SNEGSKA (reference sequence). J was trimmed by 8 bases and V by 5 bases; bases with no gene match: 6. The CDR3 has 13 residues.

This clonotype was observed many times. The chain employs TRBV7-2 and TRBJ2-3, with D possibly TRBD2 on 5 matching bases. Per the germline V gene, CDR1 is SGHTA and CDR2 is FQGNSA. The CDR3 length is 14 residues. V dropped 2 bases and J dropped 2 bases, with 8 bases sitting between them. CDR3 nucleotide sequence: TGTGCCAGCAGCTTAATCGGGGACACAGATACGCAGTATTTT. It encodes CASSLIGDTDTQYF.

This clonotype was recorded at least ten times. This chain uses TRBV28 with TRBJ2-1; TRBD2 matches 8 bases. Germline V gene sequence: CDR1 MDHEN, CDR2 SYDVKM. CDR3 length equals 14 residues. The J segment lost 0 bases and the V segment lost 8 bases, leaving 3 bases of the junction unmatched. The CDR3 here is CASATSGSYNEQFF. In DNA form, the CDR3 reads TGTGCCAGCGCAACTAGCGGCTCCTACAATGAGCAGTTCTTC.

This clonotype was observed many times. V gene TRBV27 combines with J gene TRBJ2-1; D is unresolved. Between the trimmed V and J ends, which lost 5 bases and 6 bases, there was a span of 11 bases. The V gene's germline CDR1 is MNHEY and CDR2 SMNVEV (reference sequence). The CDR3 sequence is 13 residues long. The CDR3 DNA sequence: TGTGCCAGCAGTCTCCCCTGGAGCAATGAGCAGTTCTTC. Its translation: CASSLPWSNEQFF.